This TCR beta chain stems from a study of OX40 agonist ivuxolimab in advanced cancers. Study summary: Ivuxolimab, an antibody that agonizes OX40 (CD134), was administered to the patients.

Here immunoSEQ multiplex PCR was the method, and the copy in TCRdb shows in-frame clones only, minus some. The profile covers 75,000 to 100,000 clones, with 80% to 95% appearing a single time and about 3.6% taken by the ten largest. The material was CD4+ or CD8+ T cells sorted from blood, obtained in a trial of the OX40 agonist ivuxolimab. The sequence derives from an adult with an advanced solid tumor such as melanoma, head and neck, liver or kidney cancer.

CDR3: CASSLQWTGGRDEQFF. Here the CDR3 DNA reads TGTGCCAGCAGTTTACAGTGGACGGGGGGTCGGGATGAGCAGTTCTTC. The rearrangement uses TRBV27 and TRBJ2-1, with TRBD2 matching 7 bases. In germline, CDR1 is MNHEY, CDR2 SMNVEV (reference sequence). This CDR3 comprises 16 residues. The V gene end was trimmed by 2 bases and the J gene end by 8 bases; junction bases not matched to a gene: 12.